The 23 T cell receptor beta chains presented below share a single source sample, sequenced in a study of T cell responses to AZD1222 COVID-19 vaccine. The data were produced by immunoSEQ multiplex PCR, yet TCRdb's version contains in-frame clones alone and is incomplete. The sample holds about 83,000 clones; about 91% are singletons and the top ten take around 30%. Sequencing used peripheral blood, obtained 28 days after the second AZD1222 dose. All receptors derive from an adult who received the AZD1222 COVID-19 vaccine.

The chain combines TRBV25-1 with TRBJ2-5; 9 positions match TRBD1. The length of the CDR3 is 18 residues. CDR1 is MGHDK and CDR2 is SYGVNS in the germline V gene. V lost 5 bases, J lost 3 bases, and 16 bases stayed unmatched. The CDR3 sequence: CASSSDYRRDRAEETQYF. The DNA for the CDR3 is TGTGCCAGCAGTAGTGATTACCGCCGGGACAGGGCTGAAGAGACCCAGTACTTC.

CDR3 in DNA: TGTGCCAGCAGCCCCCAGGGGCCGGGTAATGAAAAACTGTTTTTT. Translation: CASSPQGPGNEKLFF. The rearrangement uses TRBV14 and TRBJ1-4, with a possible D match to TRBD1 (6 bases). Germline CDR1 and CDR2: SGHDN and FVKESK. The V end lost 4 bases, the J end lost 4 bases, and 13 bases lay between the germline ends. This CDR3 has 15 amino acids.

This clone was observed a handful of times. This chain uses TRBV11-2 with TRBJ2-7, with 10 positions matching TRBD2. The V gene's germline CDR1 is SGHAT and CDR2 FQNNGV. The CDR3 sequence is 16 residues long. The trim removed 10 bases at V and 0 bases at J, leaving 12 bases unmatched. Written as DNA, the CDR3 is TGTGCCACCGCGGGACTAGCGTCTTTTCTCTCCTACGAGCAGTACTTC. Its protein product is CATAGLASFLSYEQYF.

This clone was seen a single time. The J gene is TRBJ2-7, the V gene TRBV5-1; TRBD2 agrees at 8 bases. This CDR3 comprises 15 residues. V shed 4 bases and J 2 bases; nucleotides not matched to a gene: 8. Germline V CDR1 and CDR2: SGHRS, YFSETQ. CDR3 bases: TGCGCCAGCAGCCCCGAGTTACTAGCGGCCTACGAGCAGTACTTC. Translating gives CASSPELLAAYEQYF.

The V call is TRBV18, the J call TRBJ1-5, with 7 bases aligning to TRBD1. The ends lost 5 bases at V and 3 bases at J; junction bases unmatched: 4. This CDR3 is 14 amino acids long. Germline V gives CDR1 KGHSH, CDR2 LQKENI. DNA of the CDR3: TGTGCCAGCTCAGACAGGGCCCTCAATCAGCCCCAGCATTTT. Translation: CASSDRALNQPQHF.

This clone was found a few times. The CDR3 sequence is CASSQLTGQSYEQYF. The DNA of the CDR3 is TGCGCCAGCAGCCAACTTACGGGACAGTCCTACGAGCAGTACTTC. The chain has TRBV4-3 and TRBJ2-7; TRBD1 aligns across 7 bases. The CDR3 runs 15 residues. The V gene's germline CDR1 is LGHNA and CDR2 YSLEER. Trimming at V came to 2 bases and at J to 1 base, leaving 5 bases not matched to a gene.

This chain uses TRBV18 with TRBJ1-5; D perhaps matches TRBD1 (5 bases). Trimming left V 5 bases short and J 3 bases short, with 14 bases between. This CDR3 spans 15 amino acids. CDR1 KGHSH and CDR2 LQKENI come from the germline V gene. CDR3 region: CASSMGRETNQPQHF. The CDR3 DNA reads TGTGCCAGCTCAATGGGCAGGGAAACCAATCAGCCCCAGCATTTT.

The rearrangement joins TRBV5-1 to TRBJ1-1; the D gene is possibly TRBD1 (5 bases). CDR1 SGHRS and CDR2 YFSETQ come from the germline V gene. There are 16 residues in the CDR3. Trimming stripped 4 bases from V and 1 base from J, with 17 bases between. CDR3 DNA sequence: TGCGCCAGCAGCCAAAGGGGCAGGGCTTCGAACACTGAAGCTTTCTTT. Translated, it gives CASSQRGRASNTEAFF.

The rearrangement links TRBV16 to TRBJ1-1; D ambiguous. The length of the CDR3 is 13 residues. V was pared by 0 bases and J by 5 bases, with 7 bases between. The V gene's germline CDR1 is KGHSY and CDR2 FQNENV. The DNA of the CDR3 is TGTGCCAGCAGCCAATCCTTGGGTACTGAAGCTTTCTTT. This codes for CASSQSLGTEAFF.

The rearrangement joins TRBV27 to TRBJ2-2; 10 nucleotides line up with TRBD2. Germline CDR1 reads MNHEY; CDR2 reads SMNVEV (reference sequence). The CDR3 loop spans 16 amino acids. After removal of 6 bases from V and 2 bases from J, the junction contained 6 bases not matched to a gene. As DNA, the CDR3 is TGTGCCAGCAGCCACAGGACTAGCGGAAACACCGGGGAGCTGTTTTTT. Translation: CASSHRTSGNTGELFF.

Concerning this clone: At one boundary the junction diverges from the germline segment, which might be a read error. The chain recombines TRBV4-2 with TRBJ1-1, with D hard to call. CDR1 and CDR2 (germline): LGHNA, YNFKEQ. The CDR3 spans 13 residues. Here the CDR3 DNA reads TGTGCCAGCAGCCAAGGGGAGAAGGAGGCGCGTTCCTTT. This encodes CASSQGEKEARSF.

The chain is built from TRBV6-5 and TRBJ1-1, with D uncertain. Germline V gives CDR1 MNHEY, CDR2 SVGAGI. Trimming left V 0 bases short and J 4 bases short, with 15 bases between. The CDR3 contains 16 residues. This CDR3 reads CASSYSRGLLGTEAFF. CDR3 sequence (DNA): TGTGCCAGCAGTTACTCGCGAGGGTTGTTGGGCACTGAAGCTTTCTTT.

The chain uses TRBV9 and TRBJ2-5; perhaps TRBD2 as D (7 bases). Trimming cost V 1 base and J 5 bases, with 15 bases left between them. Germline-derived CDR1 and CDR2 are SGDLS and YYNGEE. The CDR3 spans 15 residues. CDR3 nucleotide sequence: TGTGCCAGCAGCGTACTGGCAGGGAGGGGGGAGACCCAGTACTTC. This codes for CASSVLAGRGETQYF. Supplemented by reference TRBV9 and TRBJ2-5, the full variable domain reads DSGVTQTPKHLITATGQRVTLRCSPRSGDLSVYWYQQSLDQGLQFLIQYYNGEERAKGNILERFSAQQFPDLHSELNLSSLELGDSALYFCASSVLAGRGETQYFGPGTRLLVL.

The V gene is TRBV6-5, the J gene TRBJ2-7; a weak D match, TRBD2 (6 bases). Trimming took 6 bases from V and 0 from J, leaving 9 bases between them. CDR1 is MNHEY and CDR2 is SVGAGI in the germline V gene. This CDR3 contains 13 residues. The CDR3 protein is CASRDYPSYEQYF. The CDR3 bases are TGTGCCAGCAGGGACTATCCCTCCTACGAGCAGTACTTC.

The chain employs TRBV7-2 and TRBJ2-2; TRBD2 aligns across 7 bases. The CDR3 consists of 16 residues. V was pared by 5 bases and J by 3 bases, with 9 bases of the junction left unmatched. Germline CDR1 reads SGHTA; CDR2 reads FQGNSA. CDR3 in DNA: TGTGCCAGCAGCCCGAACCCCGGGGGGTACACCGGGGAGCTGTTTTTT. Its protein product is CASSPNPGGYTGELFF.

This sequence joins TRBV15 and TRBJ1-2, with 7 bases that match TRBD1. Trimming removed 1 base from V and 4 bases from J; junction bases left unmatched: 12. This CDR3 is built from 17 residues. CDR1 LNHNV and CDR2 YYDKDF come from the germline V gene (reference sequence). The CDR3 DNA is TGTGCCACCAGCAGAGGGTTCACAGGGGCGAAAGGCTATGGCTACACCTTC. The encoded protein is CATSRGFTGAKGYGYTF. The full variable domain, completed using reference TRBV15 and TRBJ1-2, is DAMVIQNPRYQVTQFGKPVTLSCSQTLNHNVMYWYQQKSSQAPKLLFHYYDKDFNNEADTPDNFQSRRPNTSFCFLDIRSPGLGDTAMYLCATSRGFTGAKGYGYTFGSGTRLTVV.

The chain combines TRBV11-2 with TRBJ2-7; D is unresolved. V was pared by 0 bases and J by 6 bases, with 12 bases between. This CDR3 has 14 amino acids. Germline CDR1 is SGHAT and CDR2 is FQNNGV. In DNA form, the CDR3 reads TGTGCCAGCAGCTTAGATCACCGGGTAGGCGAGCAGTACTTC. Residues: CASSLDHRVGEQYF. Full variable domain (rest looked up from reference TRBV11-2 and TRBJ2-7): EAGVAQSPRYKIIEKRQSVAFWCNPISGHATLYWYQQILGQGPKLLIQFQNNGVVDDSQLPKDRFSAERLKGVDSTLKIQPAKLEDSAVYLCASSLDHRVGEQYFGPGTRLTVT.

CDR3 residues: CASSLDTGTAYGYTF. The DNA of the CDR3 is TGTGCCAGCAGCCTGGATACCGGGACAGCATATGGCTACACCTTC. J is TRBJ1-2 and V is TRBV5-4, with 7 nucleotides matching TRBD1. The CDR3 has 15 residues. V lost 4 bases to trimming and J lost 5 bases; unmatched junction nucleotides: 11. From germline, CDR1 is SGHNT and CDR2 YYREEE (reference sequence).

The V and J genes are TRBV27 and TRBJ1-4, with TRBD1 as a possible D gene (5 bases). Germline V gene data show CDR1 as MNHEY and CDR2 as SMNVEV (reference sequence). Trimming left V 6 bases short and J 3 bases short, with 11 bases between. CDR3 length: 14 residues. CDR3 nucleotide sequence: TGTGCCAGCAGCGCCGACAGTTCTAATGAAAAACTGTTTTTT. Its protein is CASSADSSNEKLFF.

This clone was seen only a few times. Other DNA variants within this sample encode the same CDR3. The rearrangement uses TRBV11-2 and TRBJ2-5; D is unclear. Germline V gene lookup returns CDR1 SGHAT and CDR2 FQNNGV. The CDR3 has 12 amino acids. Trimming took 1 base from V and 2 from J, leaving 2 bases between them. CDR3: CASSLVQETQYF. CDR3 DNA sequence: TGTGCCAGCAGCTTAGTACAAGAGACCCAGTACTTC.

This chain connects TRBV7-8 to TRBJ2-7; 7 bases map to TRBD2. Germline lookup yields CDR1 SGHVS and CDR2 FQNEAQ. V lost 5 bases to trimming and J lost 1 base; unmatched junction nucleotides: 11. The CDR3 is 16 amino acids. Here the CDR3 reads CASSPKLGGRSYEQYF. The CDR3, as DNA: TGTGCCAGCAGCCCTAAACTGGGCGGGAGATCCTACGAGCAGTACTTC.

This clone has only one observation. This chain uses TRBV18 with TRBJ2-2; the D gene is possibly TRBD2 (6 bases). The V gene lost 3 bases and the J gene lost 1 base, with 24 bases spanning the gap. Germline lookup yields CDR1 KGHSH and CDR2 LQKENI. This CDR3 region has 20 residues. The CDR3 here is CASSPNLGSERAMNTGELFF. The CDR3 region has the DNA TGTGCCAGCTCACCGAACTTAGGATCCGAGCGGGCGATGAACACCGGGGAGCTGTTTTTT.

The V call is TRBV9, the J call TRBJ2-7; D assignment may be TRBD1 or TRBD2 (5 bases each). There are 14 residues in the CDR3. Per germline, CDR1 SGDLS and CDR2 YYNGEE. V was trimmed by 1 base and J by 3 bases, leaving 11 bases between them. CDR3 sequence (DNA): TGTGCCAGCAGCGTAAACCCGGGGCTCTACGAGCAGTACTTC. This codes for CASSVNPGLYEQYF.